This TCR beta chain was sequenced for a study of blood T cell repertoires in COVID-19 (dated by TCRdb to 2019 to 2021). Study-level background: Samples from collaborators originated in the United States, Italy and Spain and spanned both the acute and convalescent phases of COVID-19. Where available, HLA class I and class II types were taken from metadata supplied by the sample provider and were not determined by assay-based typing. The samples were drawn from the first 160 participants of the ongoing ImmuneRACE study and from over a thousand subjects provided by 6 global collaborators. Nearly every sample came with metadata listing a de-identified subject ID, COVID-19 status, age in years and sex. A freely available public database, intended as a resource for researchers studying the immune response to SARS-CoV-2, is where the repertoires were released. The material from the prospective study consisted of cDNA or gDNA derived from T cells, B-cell-depleted T cells, or PBMCs. Subjects who had been exposed to COVID-19, were actively infected with it, or had recovered from it provided the deeply sampled blood TCRbeta repertoires that made up the dataset.

Comment on this clone: Its cognate antigen has yet to be identified. No base quality information exists; no much larger clone differs at one position.

V and J are truncated by 6 bases and 2 bases respectively, leaving an intervening sequence of 10 bases. CDR3 length: 13 amino acids, cysteine to phenylalanine. Left in the record is the CDR3 DNA by itself, 39 bases read in frame from the first base. A second Seattle source provided samples from volunteer blood donors who had recovered from COVID-19. Collaborating institutions collected whole blood in K2EDTA tubes following their own protocols. For TCRbeta analysis, collaborators shipped samples as frozen whole blood, isolated PBMCs, or DNA extracted from either of those sample types. The immunoSEQ Assay, a bias-controlled multiplex PCR, was used to amplify TCRbeta CDR3 regions from genomic DNA. The paper's data handling went like this. The number of nucleated cells in each sample was estimated from the amplification of reference gene primers within the assay. To quantify the absolute abundance of each unique TCRbeta CDR3 rearrangement, sequence reads were collapsed and filtered. For each sample, productive Simpson clonality was calculated as the square root of Simpson's diversity index across productive rearrangements. TCRdb took this table from immuneACCESS and kept in-frame rearrangements with V and J called. Such tables lack part of the clones; where checked against another copy, unresolved V genes explain under half of the gap, and the rest is unexplained. That table gives V, J and clone size, and the DNA gave D and trimming. For this sample the table gives 200,000 to 300,000 clones, of which 84% were detected only once. The leading ten clones occupy 1.5% of the sample.

The full study reports these points: How much clinical and demographic metadata was included differed by source and by participant, and the metadata was provided uncurated.

Source material: peripheral blood. This clonotype originated in a woman in her thirties or forties who had recovered from COVID-19. The chain was built from TRBV12-3 or TRBV12-4 and TRBJ1-2; possibly the D gene is TRBD1, per 5 matching bases. The sequenced DNA is TGTGCCAGCAGAAGACAGCTCAACTATGGCTACACCTTC. It is translated as CASRRQLNYGYTF.